This is a list of T cell receptor beta chains from one sample in a study of T-cell memory formation after mild COVID-19. TCRdb itself ran the 5' RACE reads through MiXCR, one entry per CDR3 protein. Among around 430,000 distinct CDR3 sequences listed, 16% were seen once. The specimen sequenced was PBMCs or a T cell subset sorted from them (not recorded which). The receptors shown here come from a man younger than 35 who had mild COVID-19 (a few samples of this study predate the infection). Cell type and time point are not known. Each CDR3 is given with its conserved first and last residue. The order of the fields is J gene, V gene, CDR3 protein.

>TRBJ1-5|TRBV6-6
CASTKGGGNQPQHF
>TRBJ2-1|TRBV7-3
CASSPTSGGASRNEQFF
>TRBJ2-7|TRBV20-1
CSAQPGARTYEQYF
>TRBJ2-3|TRBV7-9
CASSFTPDTQYF
>TRBJ2-3|TRBV24-1
CATSDSGGGSTDTQYF
>TRBJ2-7|TRBV5-1
CASSLSVTGTREQYF
>TRBJ1-5|TRBV21-1
CASSKWHRGYNQPQHF
>TRBJ2-1|TRBV11-2
CASSRQDNEQFF
>TRBJ1-6|TRBV9
CAITRGGGVSPLHF
>TRBJ2-5|TRBV7-7
CASSLELAGEETQYF
>TRBJ1-1|TRBV5-1
CASRTMHTNTEAFF
>TRBJ1-2|TRBV12-3/TRBV12-4
CASSHVRDRGLYNYGYTF
>TRBJ2-1|TRBV7-2
CASSLEMGNEQFF
>TRBJ2-5|TRBV29-1
CSVRAGGLETQYF
>TRBJ2-2|TRBV5-5
CASSWSSGKHTGELFF
>TRBJ2-3|TRBV7-2
CASRSGRIEYTQYF
>TRBJ1-2|TRBV12-3/TRBV12-4
CASTMTGGYGYTF
>TRBJ2-5|TRBV29-1
CSVGLQETQYF
>TRBJ2-5|TRBV5-6
CASSSTGGETQYF
>TRBJ1-2|TRBV4-1
CASSQGPNYGYTF
>TRBJ2-3|TRBV4-3
CASSRQDREDTQYF
>TRBJ2-3|TRBV9
CASSVKDTQYF